This TCR beta chain derives from a study of cytomegalovirus exposure and HLA in healthy donors. Notes on the study in general: A later analysis appeared to link common viral pathogens to several of the most significant clusters. Productive rates of about 90% or about 30% were seen for most TCR beta V segments in an earlier analysis.

Use of 60 Vbeta and 13 Jbeta primers characterized the PCR. Produced via immunoSEQ multiplex PCR; TCRdb's table is partial and in-frame only. The data hold 140,000 to 150,000 clones, with roughly 90% observed a single time. Turning to this clone: Its specificity is not known.

Germline assignment: CDR1 SGDLS and CDR2 YYNGEE. Trimming shortened V by 3 bases and J by 3 bases, and 13 bases separated the two germline ends. The CDR3 has 15 amino acids. The chain joins TRBV9 to TRBJ1-3; D not resolved. Sample: PBMCs. This sequence originates from a woman between 35 and 50 years old in good health and CMV-seronegative. CDR3 residues: CASSGQPGVGNTIYF. CDR3 sequence (DNA): TGTGCCAGCAGCGGGCAACCCGGGGTTGGAAACACCATATATTTT.